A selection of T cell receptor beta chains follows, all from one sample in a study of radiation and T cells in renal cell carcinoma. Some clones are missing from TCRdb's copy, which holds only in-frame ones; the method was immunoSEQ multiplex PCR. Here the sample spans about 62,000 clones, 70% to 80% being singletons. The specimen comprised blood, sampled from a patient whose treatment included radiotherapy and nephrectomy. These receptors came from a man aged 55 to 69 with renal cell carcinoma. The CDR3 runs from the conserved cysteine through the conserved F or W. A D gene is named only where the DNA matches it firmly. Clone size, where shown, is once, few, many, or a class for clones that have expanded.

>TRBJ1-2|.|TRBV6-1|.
TGTGCCAGCAGTGAACACCTCCTAGTAGCGGGGGCCGGAGGCTACACCTTC
CASSEHLLVAGAGGYTF
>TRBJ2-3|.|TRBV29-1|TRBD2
TGCAGCGTTCAAGGGACTAGCAGCACAGATACGCAGTATTTT
CSVQGTSSTDTQYF
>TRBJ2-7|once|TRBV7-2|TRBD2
TGTGCCAGCAGCTTAGGGGCTAGCGGGGGGGCCTACGAGCAGTACTTC
CASSLGASGGAYEQYF
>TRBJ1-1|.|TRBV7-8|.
TGTGCCAGCAGCTCTTTTAACGGGGGGAACACTGAAGCTTTCTTT
CASSSFNGGNTEAFF
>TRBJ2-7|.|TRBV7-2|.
TGTGCCAGCAGCTTACCCCTCGGGTACGAGCAGTACTTC
CASSLPLGYEQYF
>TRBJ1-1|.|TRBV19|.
TGTGCCAGTGCCAGTCAGGGTTTTGTCGAAGCTTTCTTT
CASASQGFVEAFF
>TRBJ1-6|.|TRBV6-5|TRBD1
TGTGCCAGCAGCCGGACAGGGGTTGATTCACCCCTCCACTTT
CASSRTGVDSPLHF
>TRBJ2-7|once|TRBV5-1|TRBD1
TGCGCCAGCAGCTTGGTTGTGACAGGGGCCTACGAGCAGTACTTC
CASSLVVTGAYEQYF
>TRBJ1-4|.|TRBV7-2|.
TGTGCCAGCAGCTTATTAGGTGAAAAACTGTTTTTT
CASSLLGEKLFF
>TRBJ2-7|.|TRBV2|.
TGTGCCAGCACTACCGACGCAGGGTGGCAGTACTTC
CASTTDAGWQYF
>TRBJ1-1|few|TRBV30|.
TGTGCCTGGAGTTCTGCAGGGGTCACTGAAGCTTTCTTT
CAWSSAGVTEAFF
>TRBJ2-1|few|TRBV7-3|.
TGTGCCAGCAGCTTATTCGACAACTCCTACAATGAGCAGTTCTTC
CASSLFDNSYNEQFF
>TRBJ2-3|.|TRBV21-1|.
TGTGCCAGCAGCAAAGTCGCTGAGGCAGATACGCAGTATTTT
CASSKVAEADTQYF
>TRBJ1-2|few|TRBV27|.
TGTGCCAGCAGTTTGGACAACCAGTATGGCTACACCTTC
CASSLDNQYGYTF
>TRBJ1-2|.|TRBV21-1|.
TGTGCCAGCAGCAAAGTTAAGGGGACAGTTTATGGCTACACCTTC
CASSKVKGTVYGYTF
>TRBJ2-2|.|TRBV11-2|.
TGTGCCAGCAGCCCCCATAGTCCGACCGGGGAGCTGTTTTTT
CASSPHSPTGELFF
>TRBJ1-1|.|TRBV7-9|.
TGTGCCAGCAGCCGAGGCCTAGGGGAAGCTTTCTTT
CASSRGLGEAFF
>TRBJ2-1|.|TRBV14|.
TGTGCCAGCTCTACCGACCATGAGCAGTTCTTC
CASSTDHEQFF
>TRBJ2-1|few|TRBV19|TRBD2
TGTGCCAGTAGTTCCCTCGGGACTAGCGGCGCCGGTGATGAGCAGTTCTTC
CASSSLGTSGAGDEQFF
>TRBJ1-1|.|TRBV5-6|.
TGTGCCAGCAGCTTGCAGGGTTTGCCTTTCTTT
CASSLQGLPFF
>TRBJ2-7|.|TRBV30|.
TGTGCCTGCTCCCAATCCCTGGGGTCCTACGAGCAGTACTTC
CACSQSLGSYEQYF
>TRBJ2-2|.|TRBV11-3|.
TGTGCCAGCAACCCCTCCCAGGGCACCGGGGAGCTGTTTTTT
CASNPSQGTGELFF
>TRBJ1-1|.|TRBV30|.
TGTGCCTGGAGTGTAAAGGGGGGCAGGGACACTGAAGCTTTCTTT
CAWSVKGGRDTEAFF
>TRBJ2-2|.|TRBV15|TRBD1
TGTGCCACCAGCAGTCTACCTGGACAGGGGCCTATGAACACCGGGGAGCTGTTTTTT
CATSSLPGQGPMNTGELFF
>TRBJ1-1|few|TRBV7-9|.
TGTGCCAGCAGCTTAGAGGCCCCGGATGGCGGTGAAGCTTTCTTT
CASSLEAPDGGEAFF
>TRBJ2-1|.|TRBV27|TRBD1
TGTGCCAGCAGCAAAAGCCGGGACAGGGGCTATGAGCAGTTCTTC
CASSKSRDRGYEQFF
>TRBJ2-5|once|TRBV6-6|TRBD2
TGTGCCAGCAGTTACCTTAGCGGGGGGGAGACCCAGTACTTC
CASSYLSGGETQYF
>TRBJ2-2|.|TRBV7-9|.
TGTGCCAGCAGCCCCGACTTTCTAGCCCTTCCGAACACCGGGGAGCTGTTTTTT
CASSPDFLALPNTGELFF
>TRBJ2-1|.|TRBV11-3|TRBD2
TGTGCCAGCAGCTCCATGACTAGCGGGGGGCCCAATGAGCAGTTCTTC
CASSSMTSGGPNEQFF
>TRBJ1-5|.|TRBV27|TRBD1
TGTGCCAGCAGTGCGTGGACAGGGGTTAGCAATCAGCCCCAGCATTTT
CASSAWTGVSNQPQHF
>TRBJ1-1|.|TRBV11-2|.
TGTGCCAGCAGCTTGGGAGTGGGCACTGAAGCTTTCTTT
CASSLGVGTEAFF
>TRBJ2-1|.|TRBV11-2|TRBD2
TGTGCCAGCAGCTTAGCGACTAGCGGGGGGGAAGGGGAGCAGTTCTTC
CASSLATSGGEGEQFF
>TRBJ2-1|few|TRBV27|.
TGTGCCAGCGTTCGAGGGGGTGAGCAGTTCTTC
CASVRGGEQFF
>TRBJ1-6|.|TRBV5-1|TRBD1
TGCGCCAGCAGCTTGGGCGGGACAGAGAATTCACCCCTCCACTTT
CASSLGGTENSPLHF
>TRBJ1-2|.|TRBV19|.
TGTGCCAGTAGTATAGAGGCCGAGAGGCATGGCTACACCTTC
CASSIEAERHGYTF
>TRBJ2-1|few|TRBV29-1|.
TGCAGCGTTGAAGATCCCAGGGCGGATGAGCAGTTCTTC
CSVEDPRADEQFF
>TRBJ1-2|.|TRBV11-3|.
TGTGCCCTAGATCTCGGGTATGGCTACACCTTC
CALDLGYGYTF
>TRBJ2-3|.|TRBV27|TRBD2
TGTGCCAGCAGCTGGACTTATAGCGGGAGTTCAGATACGCAGTATTTT
CASSWTYSGSSDTQYF
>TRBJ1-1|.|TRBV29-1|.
TGCAGCGTTGCGGCAGCGACGAACACTGAAGCTTTCTTT
CSVAAATNTEAFF
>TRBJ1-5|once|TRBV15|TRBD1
TGTGCCACCAGAACAGGGGGCTCCAATCAGCCCCAGCATTTT
CATRTGGSNQPQHF
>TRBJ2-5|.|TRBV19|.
TGTGCCAGTAGTATAGCTGCAGGGGAGACCCAGTACTTC
CASSIAAGETQYF
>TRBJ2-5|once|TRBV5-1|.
TGCGCCAGCAGCTTGACCTGGAACGCGGGGACCCAGTACTTC
CASSLTWNAGTQYF
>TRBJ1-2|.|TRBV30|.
TGTGCCCCCCTACTGAGAGGCCCTCTGGGCTACACCTTC
CAPLLRGPLGYTF
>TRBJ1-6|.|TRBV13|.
TGTGCCAGCAGCTTAGATTGGGGAGAAGGGAATTCACCCCTCCACTTT
CASSLDWGEGNSPLHF
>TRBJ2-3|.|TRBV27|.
TGTGCCAGCAGTCCAACACAGTTTACTGATACGCAGTATTTT
CASSPTQFTDTQYF
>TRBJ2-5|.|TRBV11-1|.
TGTGCCAGCAGCTTCCAAGAGACCCAGTACTTC
CASSFQETQYF
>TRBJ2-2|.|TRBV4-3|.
TGCGCCAGCAGCGTAATTCGGCGAGGGGAGCTGTTTTTT
CASSVIRRGELFF
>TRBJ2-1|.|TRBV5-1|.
TGCGCCAGCAGCTTGGGTCAGGCCACCGATGAGCAGTTCTTC
CASSLGQATDEQFF
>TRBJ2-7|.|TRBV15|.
TGTGCCACCAGCAGAGACAGGGCGGGCGAGCAGTACTTC
CATSRDRAGEQYF
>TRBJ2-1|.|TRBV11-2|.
TGTGCCAGCAGCTTATTCGGGACCTACAATGAGCAGTTCTTC
CASSLFGTYNEQFF
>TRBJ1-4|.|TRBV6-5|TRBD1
TGTGCCAGCAGCGACAGGGGTTCGTTTGAAAAACTGTTTTTT
CASSDRGSFEKLFF
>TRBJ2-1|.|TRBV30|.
TGTGCCTGGAGTGAAGGTACCTACAATGAGCAGTTCTTC
CAWSEGTYNEQFF
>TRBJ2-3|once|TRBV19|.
TGTGCCAGTAGTATATTACCGCAATCCCTGCTGGATACGCAGTATTTT
CASSILPQSLLDTQYF
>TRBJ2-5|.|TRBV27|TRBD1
TGTGCCAGCAGCCTAGGGGCAGGGGGCACAGAGACCCAGTACTTC
CASSLGAGGTETQYF